This section outlines one T cell receptor (beta chain) sequence together with its context. Its antigen is as yet unknown. This entry is derived from a study of blood T cells in healthy people across ages. Study-wide findings and caveats: Observed TCR beta diversity showed a strong correlation with the percentage of naive T cells as measured by flow cytometry. Naive and antigen-experienced cells were not separated, limiting conclusive comparison.

This CDR3 spans 16 amino acids. Germline V lookup: CDR1 KGHDR, CDR2 SFDVKD. For the second PCR, which ran for about 6 to 11 cycles, a sample-barcoded 5' primer and a J-beta primer mix were used. In TCRdb, the 5' RACE reads were re-called with MiXCR into one record per CDR3 protein. The sample has roughly 700,000 distinct CDR3 sequences, more than 20% seen once. These data also formed part of another study, on T cells of mothers and their children. From that report: Samples came from a few healthy Caucasian mothers and their six children. With unrelated pairs as the comparison, related mother-child pairs had a slightly higher overlap that was not significant.

This chain uses TRBV24-1 with TRBJ2-5; possibly TRBD2 for D (5 bases). The J call may not be correct, given that the DNA end is closer to TRBJ2-1. This receptor was obtained from a boy aged 10-17 years in good health. The sample was blood. This CDR3 reads CATSLGTSVGDNEQFF. CDR3 nucleotide sequence: TGTGCCACCAGTTTAGGAACGTCCGTGGGAGACAATGAGCAGTTCTTC.